A single sample is the source of the 6 T cell receptor beta chains below, sequenced in a study of T cell responses to AZD1222 COVID-19 vaccine. Sequencing used immunoSEQ multiplex PCR; TCRdb keeps in-frame clones, though not all of them. Of approximately 70,000 clones listed, over 60% were seen once; the top ten hold about 51%. The specimen was peripheral blood, collected 28 days after the second AZD1222 dose. The receptors were sampled from an adult who received the AZD1222 COVID-19 vaccine.

The rearrangement joins TRBV11-2 to TRBJ2-5, with TRBD2 matching over 10 bases. The trim removed 0 bases at V and 5 bases at J, leaving 3 bases unmatched. Germline V CDR1 and CDR2: SGHAT, FQNNGV. There are 15 residues in the CDR3. The CDR3: CASSLDSGGAETQYF. The CDR3 DNA reads TGTGCCAGCAGCTTAGACAGCGGGGGGGCTGAGACCCAGTACTTC.

V usage is TRBV5-1 and J usage is TRBJ2-3; 10 nucleotides agree with TRBD2. Trimming took 0 bases from V and 5 from J; bases not matched to a gene: 12. Germline-derived CDR1 and CDR2 are SGHRS and YFSETQ. There are 18 residues in the CDR3. In DNA, the CDR3 is TGCGCCAGCAGCTTGGTTGGGGCTAGCGGGAGCTTAGGAGATACGCAGTATTTT. It encodes CASSLVGASGSLGDTQYF.

The chain joins TRBV6-6 to TRBJ1-6; D uncertain. V lost 5 bases and J lost 7, with 15 bases in between. Germline loops: CDR1 MNHNY, CDR2 SVGAGI (reference sequence). The length of the CDR3 is 15 residues. The CDR3 bases are TGTGCCAGCAGTGACGGGTCCCCGGGCAATTCACCCCTCCACTTT. As protein: CASSDGSPGNSPLHF.

The chain links TRBV3-1 (or the pseudogene TRBV3-2) to TRBJ2-2; TRBD2 matches at 10 bases. Germline trimming cut 5 bases from V and 6 bases from J; bases unmatched to any gene: 6. The V gene's germline CDR1 is LGHDT and CDR2 YNNKEL (reference sequence). The length of the CDR3 is 15 residues. The CDR3 protein is CASSRTSGVSGELFF. The CDR3 DNA follows: TGTGCCAGCAGCAGAACTAGCGGGGTTTCCGGGGAGCTGTTTTTT.

The genes are TRBV7-6 and TRBJ1-4, with TRBD1 matching over 7 bases. Germline loops: CDR1 SGHVS, CDR2 FNYEAQ. The V and J ends lost 1 base and 7 bases, in that order; junction bases with no gene match: 3. This CDR3 has 14 amino acids. The CDR3 spells CASSLGYRGEKLFF. CDR3 nucleotide sequence: TGTGCCAGCAGCTTAGGTTACAGGGGTGAAAAACTGTTTTTT.

The V and J genes are TRBV19 and TRBJ2-1; 8 nucleotides align to TRBD1. CDR3 length: 12 amino acids. Looked up from germline, CDR1 is LNHDA and CDR2 is SQIVND (reference sequence). The ends lost 6 bases at V and 6 bases at J; junction bases unmatched: 1. As DNA, the CDR3 is TGTGCCAGTAGACAGGGGGGCAATGAGCAGTTCTTC. Protein sequence: CASRQGGNEQFF. The full variable domain, in which reference TRBV19 and TRBJ2-1 provide the parts outside the CDR3, is DGGITQSPKYLFRKEGQNVTLSCEQNLNHDAMYWYRQDPGQGLRLIYYSQIVNDFQKGDIAEGYSVSREKKESFPLTVTSAQKNPTAFYLCASRQGGNEQFFGPGTRLTVL.